What follows is one T cell receptor (beta chain) and its context. Its antigen is not identified. The entry originates in a study of cytomegalovirus exposure and HLA in healthy donors. 13 Jbeta primers and 60 Vbeta primers were used for the PCR. TCRdb's copy holds only in-frame clones and misses some; the assay was immunoSEQ multiplex PCR. The data hold about 100,000 clones, with approximately 74% observed a single time. Points from the study as a whole: Later analysis suggested most CMV-associated TCR beta chains were HLA-restricted. The investigators catalogued 150 to 200 TCR beta chains as cytomegalovirus-associated. Prediction of most subjects' HLA-A and HLA-B alleles by TCR beta sequences was reportedly accurate. Generally TCR sequences proved uncommon, though certain public TCRs appeared in numerous donors.

The sequencing sample was made of PBMCs. The TCR was taken from a woman aged 40 to 55 in good health and CMV-seropositive.

CDR3 nucleotide sequence: TGTGCCAGCTCACCACCGTCGCAGGCGAACACTGAAGCTTTCTTT. Its protein is CASSPPSQANTEAFF. The chain couples TRBV18 to TRBJ1-1; D unresolved. The CDR3 runs 15 residues. Trimming left V 0 bases short and J 1 base short, with 9 bases between. Per the germline V gene, CDR1 is KGHSH and CDR2 is LQKENI.